Shown below are 24 T cell receptor beta chains from a single sample sequenced in a study of T cells in Graves' hyperthyroidism and ophthalmopathy. From RNA transcripts, TCR beta CDR3 regions were amplified. The HTBI primer set drove a first-round RT-PCR of the TCR CDR3. MiXCR, applied by TCRdb to the multiplex PCR reads, yields one record per CDR3 protein. Here the sample spans about 360,000 distinct CDR3 sequences, less than 15% being singletons. Material: blood. The receptors shown here come from a woman under 30 with Graves' hyperthyroidism.

The chain joins TRBV7-2 to TRBJ1-6; D remains unclear. The CDR3 is made up of 16 amino acids. Germline assignment: CDR1 SGHTA and CDR2 FQGNSA. V was trimmed by 5 bases and J by 0 bases, leaving 11 bases between them. The CDR3 here is CASSVHASSYNSPLHF. In DNA, the CDR3 is TGTGCCAGCAGCGTACATGCTAGCTCCTATAATTCACCCCTCCACTTT. The entire variable domain, with the rest obtained from reference TRBV7-2 and TRBJ1-6, is as follows: GAGVSQSPSNKVTEKGKDVELRCDPISGHTALYWYRQSLGQGLEFLIYFQGNSAPDKSGLPSDRFSAERTGGSVSTLTIQRTQQEDSAVYLCASSVHASSYNSPLHFGNGTRLTVT.

In this sample, this clonotype turned up many times. This sequence joins TRBV20-1 and TRBJ2-3, with TRBD2 identical over 10 bases. J gave up 5 bases and V 2 bases, and 10 bases lay outside the gene matches. Germline V gene sequence: CDR1 DFQATT, CDR2 SNEGSKA (reference sequence). The CDR3 is 16 amino acids. The CDR3 DNA follows: TGCAGTGCTAGAACGTTCGGTAGCGGGAGGTTAGATACGCAGTATTTT. It is translated as CSARTFGSGRLDTQYF.

This clonotype was picked up many times. This chain joins TRBV10-3 and TRBJ2-7; D is possibly TRBD1 (6 bases). The CDR3 is 15 amino acids. Deletions cut 3 bases from V and 2 bases from J, with 14 bases between. The V gene's germline CDR1 is ENHRY and CDR2 SYGVKD. CDR3 sequence reads: CAISEHLQGPYEQYF. The DNA for the CDR3 is TGTGCCATCAGTGAACATCTACAGGGACCCTACGAGCAGTACTTC.

The gene calls are TRBV28 and TRBJ2-7, with 10 bases identical to TRBD2. Trimming at V came to 7 bases and at J to 5 bases, leaving 2 bases not matched to a gene. The CDR3 runs 12 residues. Looked up from germline, CDR1 is MDHEN and CDR2 is SYDVKM. CDR3 residues: CASTGTSDEQYF. CDR3 bases: TGTGCCAGCACAGGGACTAGCGACGAGCAGTACTTC.

At least ten counts were recorded for this clonotype. DNA for the CDR3: TGTGCCAGCGAAGGACGGAGCTCCTATAATTCACCCCTCCACTTT. Amino acid sequence: CASEGRSSYNSPLHF. The chain uses TRBV2 and TRBJ1-6; D is unclear. CDR3 length equals 15 residues. Trimming left V 8 bases short and J 0 bases short, with 11 bases between. The germline gives CDR1 SNHLY, CDR2 FYNNEI.

This clonotype was seen a few times. The chain links TRBV12-3 or TRBV12-4 to TRBJ1-2; D unresolved. V lost 4 bases, J lost 8 bases, and 23 bases lay in between. The CDR3 length is 16 residues. The CDR3 nucleotides read TGTGCCAGCAGTTCCTCAGAACTCTCCTCATCGGAGGGCTACACCTTC. This translates into CASSSSELSSSEGYTF.

The DNA for the CDR3 is TGTGCCATCAGTCTGGACAGGGGGCCCTACGAGCAGTACTTC. It yields the protein CAISLDRGPYEQYF. This chain joins TRBV10-3 and TRBJ2-7; 11 nucleotides line up with TRBD1. Unmatched junction bases numbered 2, after V lost 5 bases and J lost 2 bases. CDR3 length equals 14 residues. The germline V gene encodes CDR1 ENHRY and CDR2 SYGVKD.

The table lists this clonotype with many counts. V gene TRBV7-9 combines with J gene TRBJ2-7, with unresolved D. Trimming removed 2 bases from V and 2 bases from J, with 10 bases in between. CDR1 SEHNR and CDR2 FQNEAQ come from the germline V gene (reference sequence). The CDR3 length is 14 residues. The CDR3 DNA reads TGTGCCAGCAGCTTATTGGGCAGTACCTACGAGCAGTACTTC. Translating it yields CASSLLGSTYEQYF.

This clonotype was detected a few times. This chain links TRBV28 with TRBJ1-6; D is unresolved. The length of the CDR3 is 16 residues. Between the trimmed V and J ends, which lost 5 bases and 8 bases, there was a span of 19 bases. The V gene's germline CDR1 is MDHEN and CDR2 SYDVKM. In DNA, the CDR3 is TGTGCCAGCAGTCTCGGTCTTAGGGCTGTAGATTCACCCCTCCACTTT. Protein product: CASSLGLRAVDSPLHF.

This clonotype showed up many times. The chain recombines TRBV2 with TRBJ2-7; D perhaps matches TRBD1 (5 bases). Germline V gene sequence: CDR1 SNHLY, CDR2 FYNNEI. Trimming removed 4 bases from V and 7 bases from J, with 17 bases in between. The length of the CDR3 is 14 residues. Here the CDR3 reads CASSGTSPYEEQYF. Here the CDR3 DNA reads TGTGCCAGCAGTGGGACATCCCCTTATGAGGAGCAGTACTTC. Drawing the rest from reference TRBV2 and TRBJ2-7, the complete variable domain is EPEVTQTPSHQVTQMGQEVILRCVPISNHLYFYWYRQILGQKVEFLVSFYNNEISEKSEIFDDQFSVERPDGSNFTLKIRSTKLEDSAMYFCASSGTSPYEEQYFGPGTRLTVT.

This clonotype has at least ten counts. The rearrangement uses TRBV27 and TRBJ1-5; the match to TRBD1 covers 7 bases. The V and J ends lost 6 bases and 5 bases, in that order; junction bases with no gene match: 7. The CDR3 runs 14 residues. The germline V gene has CDR1 MNHEY and CDR2 SMNVEV (reference sequence). In DNA form, the CDR3 reads TGTGCCAGCAGCATTACAGGGGCCGATCAGCCCCAGCATTTT. This encodes CASSITGADQPQHF.

This clonotype was detected only a few times. The chain carries TRBV20-1 and TRBJ2-2; D is uncertain. The V gene lost 8 bases and the J gene lost 4 bases, with 11 bases spanning the gap. This CDR3 spans 12 amino acids. CDR1 DFQATT and CDR2 SNEGSKA come from the germline V gene (reference sequence). CDR3 sequence (DNA): TGCAGTACCGCTTTGACCACCGGGGAGCTGTTTTTT. It translates to CSTALTTGELFF.

V is TRBV3-1 and J is TRBJ2-6; tentatively, D is TRBD1 or TRBD2 (5 bases each). Per the germline V gene, CDR1 is LGHDT and CDR2 is YNNKEL (reference sequence). Trimming removed 5 bases at V and 3 bases at J, with 8 bases between. CDR3 length equals 14 residues. In DNA, the CDR3 is TGTGCCAGCAGCAGAGGGGATGGGGCCAACGTCCTGACTTTC. Amino acid sequence: CASSRGDGANVLTF.

The table lists this clonotype with many counts. This sequence joins TRBV16 and TRBJ1-5; D unclear. V lost 2 bases and J 9 bases, leaving 14 bases between the germline ends. This CDR3 is 14 amino acids long. CDR1 KGHSY and CDR2 FQNENV come from the germline V gene. The CDR3 reads CASSQGGGSGPQHF. Here the CDR3 DNA reads TGTGCCAGCAGCCAAGGTGGAGGTTCAGGGCCCCAGCATTTT.

This clonotype was counted at least ten times. V and J are TRBV7-2 and TRBJ2-7; 11 nucleotides match TRBD1. V shed 4 bases and J 0 bases; nucleotides not matched to a gene: 5. The CDR3 totals 16 residues. Germline CDR1 and CDR2: SGHTA and FQGNSA. Here the CDR3 reads CASSSPGQGVSYEQYF. Written as DNA, the CDR3 is TGTGCCAGCAGCTCCCCGGGACAGGGGGTCTCCTACGAGCAGTACTTC.

There are a few counts of this clonotype. The CDR3 here is CASSIWVGFWNTEAFF. CDR3 coding DNA: TGTGCCAGCAGCATCTGGGTTGGGTTCTGGAACACTGAAGCTTTCTTT. The chain links TRBV7-9 to TRBJ1-1, with D unclear. CDR3 size: 16 residues. CDR1 is SEHNR and CDR2 is FQNEAQ in the germline V gene (reference sequence). Trimming took off 5 bases at V and 1 base at J, with 17 bases between the two ends.

The rearrangement uses TRBV20-1 and TRBJ2-5; 12 positions agree with TRBD2. The CDR3 runs to 16 residues. The trim removed 1 base at V and 5 bases at J, leaving 8 bases unmatched. Germline V lookup: CDR1 DFQATT, CDR2 SNEGSKA (reference sequence). CDR3 protein: CSARGFTSGRRETQYF. As DNA, the CDR3 is TGCAGTGCTAGAGGTTTTACTAGCGGGAGGAGGGAGACCCAGTACTTC.

This clonotype was observed at least ten times. DNA of the CDR3: TGCAGTGCTAGAGATGAGGGCAGACACTACGAGCAGTACTTC. Translation: CSARDEGRHYEQYF. This rearrangement joins TRBV20-1 to TRBJ2-7, with a weak D call TRBD2 (5 bases). Trimming pared 0 bases from V and 3 bases from J, leaving 12 bases between. Germline CDR1 is DFQATT and CDR2 is SNEGSKA (reference sequence). CDR3 length: 14 residues.

In its sample, this clonotype was seen many times. The chain recombines TRBV24-1 with TRBJ2-2; TRBD1 might be the D (6 bases). The CDR3 covers 16 residues. V gave up 0 bases and J gave up 0 bases, with 7 bases separating them. Germline V gives CDR1 KGHDR, CDR2 SFDVKD. The CDR3 sequence: CATSDLGGPNTGELFF. The CDR3 bases are TGTGCCACCAGTGATTTGGGGGGCCCGAACACCGGGGAGCTGTTTTTT.

This clonotype has more than one count but fewer than ten. The CDR3, as DNA: TGTGCCAGTGCGCTTTTAGCGGGGGGACCAGATACGCAGTATTTT. It yields the protein CASALLAGGPDTQYF. The rearrangement joins TRBV19 to TRBJ2-3, with 10 nucleotides matching TRBD2. The CDR3 spans 15 residues. V shed 8 bases and J 4 bases; nucleotides not matched to a gene: 9. CDR1 is LNHDA, CDR2 SQIVND, per germline (reference sequence). Variable domain in full (rest from reference TRBV19 and TRBJ2-3): DGGITQSPKYLFRKEGQNVTLSCEQNLNHDAMYWYRQDPGQGLRLIYYSQIVNDFQKGDIAEGYSVSREKKESFPLTVTSAQKNPTAFYLCASALLAGGPDTQYFGPGTRLTVL.

At least ten counts were recorded for this clonotype. The chain has TRBV28 and TRBJ2-1, with TRBD2 identical over 12 bases. The V gene's germline CDR1 is MDHEN and CDR2 SYDVKM. The CDR3 is 15 amino acids. V was pared by 9 bases and J by 4 bases, with 7 bases of the junction left unmatched. The CDR3 spells CASRPGTSGYNEQFF. The CDR3 DNA follows: TGTGCCAGTCGACCCGGGACTAGCGGGTACAATGAGCAGTTCTTC.

The gene calls are TRBV5-6 and TRBJ1-3, with 7 bases that match TRBD1. The CDR3 contains 17 residues. J gave up 1 base and V 0 bases, and 7 bases lay outside the gene matches. Germline V gene sequence: CDR1 SGHDT, CDR2 YYEEEE. Here the CDR3 reads CASSLETGSESGNTIYF. The DNA of the CDR3 is TGTGCCAGCAGCTTGGAGACAGGGTCGGAATCTGGAAACACCATATATTTT.

This clonotype was seen more than once but under ten times. The chain links TRBV18 to TRBJ2-2; D remains unclear. Germline V gives CDR1 KGHSH, CDR2 LQKENI. The V end was cut by 6 bases, the J end by 0 bases, with 17 bases between. This CDR3 region has 17 residues. The CDR3 spells CASSSSAARANTGELFF. The CDR3, as DNA: TGTGCCAGCTCTTCGTCCGCGGCGCGTGCGAACACCGGGGAGCTGTTTTTT.

This clonotype was counted many times. The CDR3 DNA follows: TGTGCCAGCAGTTTGGACAGGTGGGAGACTGAAGCTTTCTTT. It yields the protein CASSLDRWETEAFF. The chain uses TRBV12-3 or TRBV12-4 and TRBJ1-1; TRBD1 agrees at 7 bases. The CDR3 has 14 residues. The V segment lost 3 bases and the J segment 5 bases; nucleotides outside the gene matches: 6.